Below, one T cell receptor beta chain is given with its context. Its antigen is not identified. The record originates from a study of PD-1 blockade in classical Hodgkin lymphoma. The CDR3 has 13 residues. Germline CDR1 SSHAT, CDR2 FNYEAQ (reference sequence). V was pared by 1 base and J by 0 bases, with 3 bases between. Study-level points and caveats: It was among complete responders that baseline diversity resembled that of newly diagnosed patients. CD4+ TCR diversity climbed significantly by C4D1, unlike CD8+ TCR diversity. Nivolumab starters within 1 year of ASCT were excluded.

As for time point: cycle 4 day 1 (C4D1), after 6 weeks of nivolumab. Patients all relapsed after autologous stem cell transplantation, and there was variation in brentuximab vedotin exposure. Under best response, outcomes were complete response, partial response or progressive disease. Profiled with immunoSEQ multiplex PCR; TCRdb holds only in-frame clones, not every one. The table records approximately 96,000 clones, about 92% of them present only once. The V and J genes are TRBV7-7 and TRBJ1-1; D gene ambiguous. The starting material was peripheral blood mononuclear cells (PBMCs), obtained before the fourth cycle of nivolumab. This clonotype originated in a human donor with classical Hodgkin lymphoma. The CDR3 reads CASSLDLNTEAFF. The DNA of the CDR3 is TGTGCCAGCAGCTTAGATCTGAACACTGAAGCTTTCTTT.